This T cell receptor (beta chain) was captured in a study of blood T cells in healthy people across ages. Study observations and caveats: Strong correlation existed between TCR beta diversity and naive T cell percentage. Diversity estimates from one million T cells were considered underestimates. Roughly linear declines in TCR beta diversity per million T cells occurred with age.

Of note for this clonotype: Its antigen is as yet unknown.

This CDR3 comprises 18 residues. Unmatched junction bases numbered 8, after V lost 0 bases and J lost 2 bases. CDR1 and CDR2 (germline): SGDLS, YYNGEE. Together with a sample-barcoded 5' primer, a J-beta primer mix was included in a second PCR lasting roughly 6 to 12 cycles. MiXCR, run by TCRdb on the 5' RACE reads, gives a single entry per CDR3 protein. The sample carries approximately 1,100,000 distinct CDR3 sequences, around 45% recorded once. Caucasian individuals from Russia who were healthy and aged about 6 to 100 acted as donors. The chain joins TRBV9 to TRBJ2-5; 12 nucleotides align to TRBD2. The specimen sequenced was blood. The receptor comes from a woman in her sixties or seventies in good health. The CDR3 DNA reads as TGTGCCAGCAGCGTAGAACTAGCGGGAGGCGATGGACAAGAGACCCAGTACTTC. Its protein is CASSVELAGGDGQETQYF.